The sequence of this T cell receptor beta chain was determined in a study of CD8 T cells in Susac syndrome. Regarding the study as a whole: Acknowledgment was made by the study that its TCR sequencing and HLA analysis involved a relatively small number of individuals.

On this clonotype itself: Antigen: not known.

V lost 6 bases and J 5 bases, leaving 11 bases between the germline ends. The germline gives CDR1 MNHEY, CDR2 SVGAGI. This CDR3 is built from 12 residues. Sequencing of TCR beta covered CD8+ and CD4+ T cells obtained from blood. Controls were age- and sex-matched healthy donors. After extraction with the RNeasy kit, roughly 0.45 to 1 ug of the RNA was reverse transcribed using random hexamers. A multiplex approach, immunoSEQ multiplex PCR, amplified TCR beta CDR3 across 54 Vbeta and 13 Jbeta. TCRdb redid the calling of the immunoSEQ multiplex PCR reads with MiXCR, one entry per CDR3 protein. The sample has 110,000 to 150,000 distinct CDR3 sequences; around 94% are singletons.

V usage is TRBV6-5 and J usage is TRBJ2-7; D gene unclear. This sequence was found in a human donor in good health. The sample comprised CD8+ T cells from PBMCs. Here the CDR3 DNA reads TGTGCCAGCAGCTCCCGGGTCGACGAGCAGTACTTC. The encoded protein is CASSSRVDEQYF.